These 26 T cell receptor beta chains share one sample of origin, sequenced in a study of shared clonotypes between healthy human individuals. Libraries were prepared by immunoSEQ multiplex PCR; TCRdb keeps only in-frame clonotypes and omits some of them. Among 1,400,000 or so clones listed, approximately 98.5% were seen once. Sequencing input: naive CD4+ T cells sorted from blood. The subset: CD45RA+ positively selected. The source of these receptors is a man aged 25-45 years in good health.

The gene calls are TRBV7-9 and TRBJ1-1; D gene ambiguous. CDR1 SEHNR and CDR2 FQNEAQ come from the germline V gene (reference sequence). V gave up 5 bases and J gave up 1 base, with 8 bases separating them. This CDR3 has 13 amino acids. In DNA form, the CDR3 reads TGTGCCAGCAGCGTGGATGCGAACACTGAAGCTTTCTTT. Amino acids: CASSVDANTEAFF.

The chain has TRBV18 and TRBJ2-5; D is perhaps TRBD2 (6 bases). V was cut by 8 bases and J by 5 bases, with 21 bases left in between. The CDR3 contains 15 residues. CDR1 KGHSH and CDR2 LQKENI come from the germline V gene. CDR3 nucleotide sequence: TGTGCCAGCGCGAGGATGGGACTCTCGGAGGAGACCCAGTACTTC. It encodes CASARMGLSEETQYF.

This clone was found once. The J gene is TRBJ1-5, the V gene TRBV10-3, with TRBD1 matching 8 bases. The germline gives CDR1 ENHRY, CDR2 SYGVKD. CDR3 size: 16 residues. V lost 6 bases and J lost 4; bases outside the gene matches: 11. Here the CDR3 reads CAISLLSGQANQPQHF. CDR3 bases: TGTGCCATCAGCCTATTATCGGGACAGGCGAATCAGCCCCAGCATTTT.

The chain couples TRBV27 to TRBJ1-4, with TRBD1 as a possible D gene (5 bases). V was clipped by 5 bases and J by 0 bases, with 16 bases between them. The CDR3 has 17 residues. Germline CDR1 is MNHEY and CDR2 is SMNVEV (reference sequence). CDR3 region: CASSRQTPYATNEKLFF. CDR3 DNA sequence: TGTGCCAGCAGTCGACAGACTCCCTATGCAACTAATGAAAAACTGTTTTTT.

The gene calls are TRBV14 and TRBJ2-7, with D possibly being TRBD1 (6 bases). The V and J ends lost 2 bases and 6 bases respectively, with 14 bases between them. The CDR3 is 14 residues long. CDR1 is SGHDN and CDR2 is FVKESK in the germline V gene. The DNA for the CDR3 is TGTGCCAGCAGCCAAACAGGGTTTGGGGTCGAGCAGTACTTC. Its translation is CASSQTGFGVEQYF.

The rearrangement joins TRBV5-1 to TRBJ2-7; D is undetermined. The CDR3 runs 14 residues. Looked up from germline, CDR1 is SGHRS and CDR2 is YFSETQ. The V and J ends lost 1 base and 3 bases respectively, with 11 bases between them. The CDR3 sequence is CASSLSVGYYEQYF. CDR3 DNA sequence: TGCGCCAGCAGCTTGTCCGTAGGGTACTACGAGCAGTACTTC.

This chain joins TRBV5-1 and TRBJ1-1; 8 bases match TRBD1. Germline CDR1 reads SGHRS; CDR2 reads YFSETQ. Trimming cost V 4 bases and J 2 bases; bases outside gene matches: 4. The length of the CDR3 is 14 residues. The DNA of the CDR3 is TGCGCCAGCAGCGGCGGGACAGGAAACACTGAAGCTTTCTTT. This translates into CASSGGTGNTEAFF.

This clone was counted once. The genes are TRBV28 and TRBJ1-2; 9 bases match TRBD1. CDR3 length: 14 residues. Germline V gene sequence: CDR1 MDHEN, CDR2 SYDVKM. Trimming cost V 4 bases and J 7 bases; bases outside gene matches: 7. CDR3 DNA: TGTGCCAGCAGTTCACCGGGACAGGGAGGTGGCTACACCTTC. Its translation: CASSSPGQGGGYTF.

This chain joins TRBV5-4 and TRBJ2-5; 12 nucleotides match TRBD2. Germline CDR1 SGHNT, CDR2 YYREEE (reference sequence). J lost 3 bases, V lost 4 bases, and 4 bases had no gene match. The CDR3 runs 15 residues. The CDR3 here is CASSPRLAGEETQYF. The CDR3 region has the DNA TGTGCCAGCAGCCCCCGACTAGCGGGAGAAGAGACCCAGTACTTC.

The chain carries TRBV2 and TRBJ1-5; 9 nucleotides match TRBD1. Germline loops: CDR1 SNHLY, CDR2 FYNNEI. The CDR3 covers 15 residues. Losses at the gene ends were 6 bases for V and 8 bases for J; bases not matched to a gene: 11. This chain's CDR3 is CASRWDRVDGEPQHF. As DNA, the CDR3 is TGTGCCAGCAGGTGGGACAGGGTTGATGGAGAGCCCCAGCATTTT. Based on the CDR3 plus reference TRBV2 and TRBJ1-5, the full variable domain is EPEVTQTPSHQVTQMGQEVILRCVPISNHLYFYWYRQILGQKVEFLVSFYNNEISEKSEIFDDQFSVERPDGSNFTLKIRSTKLEDSAMYFCASRWDRVDGEPQHFGDGTRLSIL.

As concerns this clone: The same CDR3 can be traced to other DNA sequences in this sample. The chain links TRBV19 to TRBJ1-5, with 7 bases matching TRBD1. The CDR3 runs to 13 residues. From germline, CDR1 is LNHDA and CDR2 SQIVND (reference sequence). The J segment lost 4 bases and the V segment lost 5 bases, leaving 2 bases of the junction unmatched. The DNA for the CDR3 is TGTGCCAGTAGTCTGGACAGGAATCAGCCCCAGCATTTT. It codes for CASSLDRNQPQHF. Filled out from reference TRBV19 and TRBJ1-5, the complete variable domain reads DGGITQSPKYLFRKEGQNVTLSCEQNLNHDAMYWYRQDPGQGLRLIYYSQIVNDFQKGDIAEGYSVSREKKESFPLTVTSAQKNPTAFYLCASSLDRNQPQHFGDGTRLSIL.

This clone was seen only once. The genes are TRBV5-1 and TRBJ2-3; D perhaps matches TRBD2 (5 bases). CDR1 is SGHRS, CDR2 YFSETQ, per germline. CDR3 length equals 16 residues. With 0 bases removed from V and 3 bases from J, the gap between germline ends came to 14 bases. CDR3 sequence: CASSLGPWTQTDTQYF. In DNA form, the CDR3 reads TGCGCCAGCAGCTTGGGACCCTGGACTCAGACAGATACGCAGTATTTT. The full variable domain, rest sourced from reference TRBV5-1 and TRBJ2-3, is KAGVTQTPRYLIKTRGQQVTLSCSPISGHRSVSWYQQTPGQGLQFLFEYFSETQRNKGNFPGRFSGRQFSNSRSEMNVSTLELGDSALYLCASSLGPWTQTDTQYFGPGTRLTVL.

The rearrangement uses TRBV5-1 and TRBJ1-1; D gene ambiguous. This CDR3 has 14 amino acids. Germline CDR1 and CDR2: SGHRS and YFSETQ. Between the trimmed V and J ends, which lost 4 bases and 2 bases, there was a span of 12 bases. CDR3 DNA: TGCGCCAGCAGCAGGCAAGGAGAAAACACTGAAGCTTTCTTT. Protein: CASSRQGENTEAFF.

This chain joins TRBV5-5 and TRBJ1-5; no reliable D call. Germline-derived CDR1 and CDR2 are SGHKS and YYEKEE (reference sequence). V was trimmed by 1 base and J by 0 bases, leaving 8 bases between them. The CDR3 consists of 15 residues. The CDR3 spells CASSLSRVSNQPQHF. The CDR3 DNA is TGTGCCAGCAGCTTGTCCCGGGTTAGCAATCAGCCCCAGCATTTT. The full variable domain, with the rest looked up from reference TRBV5-5 and TRBJ1-5, is DAGVTQSPTHLIKTRGQQVTLRCSPISGHKSVSWYQQVLGQGPQFIFQYYEKEERGRGNFPDRFSARQFPNYSSELNVNALLLGDSALYLCASSLSRVSNQPQHFGDGTRLSIL.

V is TRBV5-1 and J is TRBJ2-3; D tentatively reads TRBD1 or TRBD2 (5 bases each). V lost 5 bases and J 1 base, leaving 20 bases between the germline ends. CDR3 size: 17 residues. Germline V gives CDR1 SGHRS, CDR2 YFSETQ. In DNA form, the CDR3 reads TGCGCCAGCAGATCCGGGTTAAACTTGGGGGGCACAGATACGCAGTATTTT. Translated: CASRSGLNLGGTDTQYF.

The chain links TRBV6-1 to TRBJ1-5, with TRBD1 as a possible D gene (6 bases). With 5 bases removed from V and 8 bases from J, the gap between germline ends came to 10 bases. This CDR3 spans 12 amino acids. The germline V gene encodes CDR1 MNHNS and CDR2 SASEGT. Written as DNA, the CDR3 is TGTGCCAGCAGTACCCACAGGGAGCCCCAGCATTTT. Translated: CASSTHREPQHF.

V usage is TRBV7-2 and J usage is TRBJ1-1; possibly TRBD1 for D (5 bases). The CDR3 totals 14 residues. The V and J ends lost 5 bases and 4 bases respectively, with 14 bases between them. Per the germline V gene, CDR1 is SGHTA and CDR2 is FQGNSA. The DNA of the CDR3 is TGTGCCAGCAGCGCAGGGAGAGAGGGCACTGAAGCTTTCTTT. Amino acid sequence: CASSAGREGTEAFF.

The chain recombines TRBV7-2 with TRBJ2-1; 7 nucleotides align to TRBD2. Unmatched junction bases numbered 3, after V lost 5 bases and J lost 8 bases. CDR3 length: 12 amino acids. The germline gives CDR1 SGHTA, CDR2 FQGNSA. The CDR3 sequence: CASSQGLDEQFF. CDR3 in DNA: TGTGCCAGCAGCCAAGGACTAGATGAGCAGTTCTTC.

The chain uses TRBV28 and TRBJ1-5; D is unclear. CDR1 is MDHEN and CDR2 is SYDVKM in the germline V gene. Trimming pared 6 bases from V and 0 bases from J, leaving 12 bases between. The CDR3 is made up of 15 amino acids. The CDR3 sequence is CASSHDQYSNQPQHF. The CDR3 nucleotides are TGTGCCAGCAGCCACGACCAGTATAGCAATCAGCCCCAGCATTTT.

This chain links TRBV5-1 with TRBJ1-1; D not certain. Germline CDR1 SGHRS, CDR2 YFSETQ. There are 15 residues in the CDR3. With 0 bases removed from V and 1 base from J, the gap between germline ends came to 10 bases. CDR3 DNA: TGCGCCAGCAGCTTGGCCCCACTGACGAACACTGAAGCTTTCTTT. Protein: CASSLAPLTNTEAFF.

J is TRBJ2-2 and V is TRBV14; no clear D. Germline V lookup: CDR1 SGHDN, CDR2 FVKESK. V was trimmed by 6 bases and J by 7 bases, leaving 12 bases between them. This CDR3 comprises 13 residues. Here the CDR3 DNA reads TGTGCCAGCAGTACCACCCGGAACGGGGAGCTGTTTTTT. Translating gives CASSTTRNGELFF.

The genes are TRBV9 and TRBJ1-5, with 10 positions matching TRBD1. There are 15 residues in the CDR3. V gave up 3 bases and J gave up 3 bases; unmatched junction bases: 3. CDR1 and CDR2 (germline): SGDLS, YYNGEE. CDR3: CASSGGQGINQPQHF. The CDR3 DNA is TGTGCCAGCAGCGGGGGACAGGGGATCAATCAGCCCCAGCATTTT.

The chain is built from TRBV5-1 and TRBJ2-5; D may be TRBD2 (5 bases). The ends were cut back, 0 bases at V and 4 bases at J, with 16 bases in the middle. Germline values: CDR1 SGHRS, CDR2 YFSETQ. CDR3 length equals 16 residues. CDR3 residues: CASSLEGRKGRETQYF. The DNA of the CDR3 is TGCGCCAGCAGCTTGGAAGGGAGAAAGGGTCGAGAGACCCAGTACTTC.

This rearrangement joins TRBV1 to TRBJ1-2. TRBV1 counts as a pseudogene. The CDR3 totals 15 residues. For the CDR3, the DNA is TGCACCAGCAGCCAAGTGAAGGTCTCGGTCTATGGCTACACCTTC. Protein sequence: CTSSQVKVSVYGYTF.

The chain combines TRBV29-1 with TRBJ1-2; TRBD1 might be the D (5 bases). Trimming removed 4 bases from V and 7 bases from J, with 10 bases in between. CDR1 and CDR2 from the germline V gene are SQVTM and ANQGSEA. CDR3 length equals 11 residues. The CDR3 sequence is CSVVGRGGYTF. CDR3 coding DNA: TGCAGCGTTGTAGGAAGGGGTGGCTACACCTTC.

The chain uses TRBV6-6 and TRBJ2-7; 7 bases map to TRBD2. Germline V lookup: CDR1 MNHNY, CDR2 SVGAGI (reference sequence). CDR3 length equals 12 residues. CDR3 coding DNA: TGTGCTGGCGGGAGACAGCCGTGGGAGCAGTACTTC. Translated: CAGGRQPWEQYF.